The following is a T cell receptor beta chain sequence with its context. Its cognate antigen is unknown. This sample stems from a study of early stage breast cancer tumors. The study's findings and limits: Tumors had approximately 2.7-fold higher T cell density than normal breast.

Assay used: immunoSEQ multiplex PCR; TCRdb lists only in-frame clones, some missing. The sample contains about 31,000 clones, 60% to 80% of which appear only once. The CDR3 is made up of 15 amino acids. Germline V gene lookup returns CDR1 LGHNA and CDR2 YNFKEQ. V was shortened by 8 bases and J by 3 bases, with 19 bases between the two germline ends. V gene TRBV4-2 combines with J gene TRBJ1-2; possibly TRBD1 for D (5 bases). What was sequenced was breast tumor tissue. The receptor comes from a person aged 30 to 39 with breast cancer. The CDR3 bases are TGTGCCAGCCGGAGAAGTTGGGGGACGTACTATGGCTACACCTTC. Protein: CASRRSWGTYYGYTF.